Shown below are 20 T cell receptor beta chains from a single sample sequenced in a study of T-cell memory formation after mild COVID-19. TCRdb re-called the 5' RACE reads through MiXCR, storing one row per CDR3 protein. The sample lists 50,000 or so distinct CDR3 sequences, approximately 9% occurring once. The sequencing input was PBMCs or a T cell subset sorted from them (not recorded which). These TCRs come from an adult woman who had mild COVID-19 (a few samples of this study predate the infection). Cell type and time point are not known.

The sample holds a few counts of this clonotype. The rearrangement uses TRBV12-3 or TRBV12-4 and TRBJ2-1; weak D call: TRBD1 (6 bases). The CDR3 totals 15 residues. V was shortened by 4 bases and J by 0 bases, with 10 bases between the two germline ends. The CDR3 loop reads CASSSQGSSYNEQFF. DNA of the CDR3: TGTGCCAGCAGTTCGCAGGGGAGCTCCTACAATGAGCAGTTCTTC.

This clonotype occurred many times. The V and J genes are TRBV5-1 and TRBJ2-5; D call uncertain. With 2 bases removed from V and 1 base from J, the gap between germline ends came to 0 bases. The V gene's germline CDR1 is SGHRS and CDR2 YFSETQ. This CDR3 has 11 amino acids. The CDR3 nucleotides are TGCGCCAGCAGCTTCCAAGAGACCCAGTACTTC. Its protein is CASSFQETQYF.

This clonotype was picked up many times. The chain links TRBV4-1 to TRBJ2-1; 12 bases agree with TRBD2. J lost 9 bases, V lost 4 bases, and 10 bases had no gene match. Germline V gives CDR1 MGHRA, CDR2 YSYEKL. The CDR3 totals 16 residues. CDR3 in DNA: TGCGCCAGCAGCCTCTCCTCTAGCGGGGGGGCCGCTGAGCAGTTCTTC. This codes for CASSLSSSGGAAEQFF.

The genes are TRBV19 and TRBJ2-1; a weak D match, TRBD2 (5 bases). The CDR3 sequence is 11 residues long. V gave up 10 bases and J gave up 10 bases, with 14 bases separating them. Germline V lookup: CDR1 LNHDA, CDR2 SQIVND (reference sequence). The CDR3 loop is CATATRLEQFF. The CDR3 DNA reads TGTGCCACCGCGACCAGACTAGAGCAGTTCTTC.

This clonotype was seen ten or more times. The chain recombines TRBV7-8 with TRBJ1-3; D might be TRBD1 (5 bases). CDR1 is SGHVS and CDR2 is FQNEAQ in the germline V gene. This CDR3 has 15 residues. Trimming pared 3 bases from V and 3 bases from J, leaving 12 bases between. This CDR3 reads CASSFARAGGNTIYF. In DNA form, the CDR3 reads TGTGCCAGCAGCTTTGCCAGGGCAGGTGGAAACACCATATATTTT.

CDR3 sequence: CSARKLGSSGGLDTQYF. CDR3 in DNA: TGCAGTGCTAGGAAGCTGGGCTCTAGCGGGGGGCTAGATACGCAGTATTTT. The chain combines TRBV20-1 with TRBJ2-3, with 11 positions matching TRBD2. Germline CDR1 reads DFQATT; CDR2 reads SNEGSKA (reference sequence). The CDR3 contains 17 residues. V was pared by 3 bases and J by 5 bases, with 13 bases of the junction left unmatched.

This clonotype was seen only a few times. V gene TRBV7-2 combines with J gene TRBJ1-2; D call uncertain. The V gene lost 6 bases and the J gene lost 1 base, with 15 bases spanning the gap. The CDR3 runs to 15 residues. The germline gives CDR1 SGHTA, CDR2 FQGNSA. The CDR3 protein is CASRLGRLLNYGYTF. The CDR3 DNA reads TGTGCCAGCAGACTTGGACGATTGCTTAACTATGGCTACACCTTC.

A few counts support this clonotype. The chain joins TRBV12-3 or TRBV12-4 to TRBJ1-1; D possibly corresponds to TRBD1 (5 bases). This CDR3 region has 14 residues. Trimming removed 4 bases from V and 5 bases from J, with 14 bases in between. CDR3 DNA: TGTGCCAGCAGTTCCGGGGCCCGGGGGACTGAAGCTTTCTTT. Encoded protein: CASSSGARGTEAFF.

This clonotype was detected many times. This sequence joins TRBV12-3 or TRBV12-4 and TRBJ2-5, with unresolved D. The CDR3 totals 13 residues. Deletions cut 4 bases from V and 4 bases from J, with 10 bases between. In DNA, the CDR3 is TGTGCCAGCAGTTCAATAGGCCCAGAGACCCAGTACTTC. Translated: CASSSIGPETQYF.

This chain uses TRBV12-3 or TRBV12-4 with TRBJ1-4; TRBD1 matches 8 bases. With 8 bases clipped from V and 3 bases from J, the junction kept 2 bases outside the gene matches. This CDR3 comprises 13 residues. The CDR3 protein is CASRQGSNEKLFF. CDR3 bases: TGTGCCAGCCGACAGGGGTCTAATGAAAAACTGTTTTTT.

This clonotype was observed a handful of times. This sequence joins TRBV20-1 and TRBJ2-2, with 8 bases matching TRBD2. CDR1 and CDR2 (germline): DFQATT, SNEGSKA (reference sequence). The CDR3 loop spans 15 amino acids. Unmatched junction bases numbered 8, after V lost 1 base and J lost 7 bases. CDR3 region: CSARASGPLGGELFF. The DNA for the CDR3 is TGCAGTGCTAGAGCTAGCGGGCCGTTGGGCGGGGAGCTGTTTTTT.

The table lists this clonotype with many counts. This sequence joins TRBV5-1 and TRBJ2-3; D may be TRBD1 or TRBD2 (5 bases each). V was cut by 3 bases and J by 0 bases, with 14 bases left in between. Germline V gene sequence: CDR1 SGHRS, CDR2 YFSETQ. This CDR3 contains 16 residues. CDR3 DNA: TGCGCCAGCAGCTCCTCTCCGGGACCCAGCACAGATACGCAGTATTTT. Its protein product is CASSSSPGPSTDTQYF.

The CDR3 spells CASSRGLAGGIGELFF. The CDR3 nucleotides are TGTGCCAGCAGCCGGGGACTAGCGGGGGGCATCGGGGAGCTGTTTTTT. The chain links TRBV7-8 to TRBJ2-2; 15 bases match TRBD2. This CDR3 spans 16 amino acids. J gave up 7 bases and V 5 bases, and 5 bases lay outside the gene matches. In germline, CDR1 is SGHVS, CDR2 FQNEAQ.

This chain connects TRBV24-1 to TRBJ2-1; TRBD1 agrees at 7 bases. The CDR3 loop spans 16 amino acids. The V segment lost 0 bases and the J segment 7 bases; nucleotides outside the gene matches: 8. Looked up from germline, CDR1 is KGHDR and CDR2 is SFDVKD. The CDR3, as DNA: TGTGCCACCAGTGATTTGGGCAGGGGGAGCCGAAATGAGCAGTTCTTC. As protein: CATSDLGRGSRNEQFF.

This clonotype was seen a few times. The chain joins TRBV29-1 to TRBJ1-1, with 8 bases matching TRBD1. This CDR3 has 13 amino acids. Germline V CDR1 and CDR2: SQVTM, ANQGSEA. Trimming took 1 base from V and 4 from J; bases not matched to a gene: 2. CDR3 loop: CSVEGQGITEAFF. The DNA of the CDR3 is TGCAGCGTTGAAGGACAGGGGATCACTGAAGCTTTCTTT.

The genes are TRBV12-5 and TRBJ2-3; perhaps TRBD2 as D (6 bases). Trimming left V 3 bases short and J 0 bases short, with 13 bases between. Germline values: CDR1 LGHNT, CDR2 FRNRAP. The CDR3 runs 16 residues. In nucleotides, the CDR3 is TGTGCTAGTGGTTTACGGCTCGGGAGTAGCACAGATACGCAGTATTTT. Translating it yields CASGLRLGSSTDTQYF.

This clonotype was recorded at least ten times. The CDR3 protein is CASSLWGAINTGELFF. Here the CDR3 DNA reads TGTGCCAGCAGTCTATGGGGGGCGATCAACACCGGGGAGCTGTTTTTT. This chain joins TRBV6-1 and TRBJ2-2; D is tentatively TRBD1 or TRBD2 (6 bases each). This CDR3 has 16 amino acids. V lost 5 bases and J lost 2, with 15 bases in between. Germline CDR1 MNHNS, CDR2 SASEGT.

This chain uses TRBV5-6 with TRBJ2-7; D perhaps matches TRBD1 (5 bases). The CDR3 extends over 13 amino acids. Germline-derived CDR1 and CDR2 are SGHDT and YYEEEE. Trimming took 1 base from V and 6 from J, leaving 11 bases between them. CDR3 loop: CASSLNQGAEQYF. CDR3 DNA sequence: TGTGCCAGCAGCTTGAATCAGGGTGCCGAGCAGTACTTC.

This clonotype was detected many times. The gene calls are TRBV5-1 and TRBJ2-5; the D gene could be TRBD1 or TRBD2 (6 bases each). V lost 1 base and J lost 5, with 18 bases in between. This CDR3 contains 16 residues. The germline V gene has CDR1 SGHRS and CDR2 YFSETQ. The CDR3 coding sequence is TGCGCCAGCAGCTTGAAGGGCGGGACATCGTTTGAGACCCAGTACTTC. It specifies CASSLKGGTSFETQYF.

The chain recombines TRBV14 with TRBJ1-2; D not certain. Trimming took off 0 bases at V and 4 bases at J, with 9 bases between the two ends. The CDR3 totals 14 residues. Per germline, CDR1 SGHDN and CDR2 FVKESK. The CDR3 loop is CASSQEPAGYGYTF. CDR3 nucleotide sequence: TGTGCCAGCAGCCAAGAACCGGCTGGCTATGGCTACACCTTC. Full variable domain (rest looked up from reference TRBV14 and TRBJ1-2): EAGVTQFPSHSVIEKGQTVTLRCDPISGHDNLYWYRRVMGKEIKFLLHFVKESKQDESGMPNNRFLAERTGGTYSTLKVQPAELEDSGVYFCASSQEPAGYGYTFGSGTRLTVV.